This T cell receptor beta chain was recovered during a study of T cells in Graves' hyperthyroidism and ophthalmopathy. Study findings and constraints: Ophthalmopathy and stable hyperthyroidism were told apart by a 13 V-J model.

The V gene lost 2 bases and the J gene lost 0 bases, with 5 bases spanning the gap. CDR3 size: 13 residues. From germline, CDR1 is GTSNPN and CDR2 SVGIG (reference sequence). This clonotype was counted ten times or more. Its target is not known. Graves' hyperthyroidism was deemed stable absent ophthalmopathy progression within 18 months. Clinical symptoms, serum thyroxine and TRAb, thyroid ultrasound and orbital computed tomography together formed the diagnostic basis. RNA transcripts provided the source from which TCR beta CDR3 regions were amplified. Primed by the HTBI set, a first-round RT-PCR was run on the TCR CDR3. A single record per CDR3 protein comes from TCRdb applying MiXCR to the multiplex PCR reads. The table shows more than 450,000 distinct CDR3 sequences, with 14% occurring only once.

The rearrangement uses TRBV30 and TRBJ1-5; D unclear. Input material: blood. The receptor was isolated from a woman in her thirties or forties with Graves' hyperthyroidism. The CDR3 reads CAWSPNSNQPQHF. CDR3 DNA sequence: TGTGCCTGGAGTCCCAATAGCAATCAGCCCCAGCATTTT. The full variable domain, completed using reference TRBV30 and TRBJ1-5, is SQTIHQWPATLVQPVGSPLSLECTVEGTSNPNLYWYRQAAGRGLQLLFYSVGIGQISSEVPQNLSASRPQDRQFILSSKKLLLSDSGFYLCAWSPNSNQPQHFGDGTRLSIL.